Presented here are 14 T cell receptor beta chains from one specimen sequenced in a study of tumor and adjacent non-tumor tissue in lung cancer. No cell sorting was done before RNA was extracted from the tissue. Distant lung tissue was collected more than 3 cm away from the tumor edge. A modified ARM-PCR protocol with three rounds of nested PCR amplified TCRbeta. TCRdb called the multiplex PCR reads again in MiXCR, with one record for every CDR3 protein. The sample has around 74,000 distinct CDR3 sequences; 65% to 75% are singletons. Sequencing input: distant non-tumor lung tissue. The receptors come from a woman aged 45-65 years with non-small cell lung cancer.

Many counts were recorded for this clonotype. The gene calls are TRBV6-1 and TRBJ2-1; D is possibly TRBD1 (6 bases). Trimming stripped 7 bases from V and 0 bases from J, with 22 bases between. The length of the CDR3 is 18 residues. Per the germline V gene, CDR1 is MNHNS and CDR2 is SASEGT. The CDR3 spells CASTLKGGGVGSYNEQFF. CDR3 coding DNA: TGTGCCAGCACCCTCAAAGGGGGTGGGGTTGGCTCCTACAATGAGCAGTTCTTC.

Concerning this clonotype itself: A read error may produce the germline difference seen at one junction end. The CDR3 DNA is TGCAACGTAGACACAGCCTACGAGCACTACTTC. Encoded protein: CNVDTAYEHYF. The genes are TRBV29-1 and TRBJ2-7; no clear D. The CDR3 consists of 11 residues. CDR1 SQVTM and CDR2 ANQGSEA come from the germline V gene.

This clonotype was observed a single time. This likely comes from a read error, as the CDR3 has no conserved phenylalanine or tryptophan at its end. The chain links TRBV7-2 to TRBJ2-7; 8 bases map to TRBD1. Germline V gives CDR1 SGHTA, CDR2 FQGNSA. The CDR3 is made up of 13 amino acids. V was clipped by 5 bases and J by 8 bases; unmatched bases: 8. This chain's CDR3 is CASSRQGISKQYL. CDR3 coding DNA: TGTGCCAGCAGCCGACAGGGGATTAGTAAGCAGTACTTA.

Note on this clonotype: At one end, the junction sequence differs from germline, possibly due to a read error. Here the CDR3 reads CASSEMAGASDTQYF. CDR3 DNA: TGTGCCAGCAGTGAAATGGCAGGAGCTTCAGATACGCAATATTTT. The rearrangement uses TRBV6-1 and TRBJ2-3; unclear D gene. This CDR3 region has 15 residues. The germline V gene has CDR1 MNHNS and CDR2 SASEGT.

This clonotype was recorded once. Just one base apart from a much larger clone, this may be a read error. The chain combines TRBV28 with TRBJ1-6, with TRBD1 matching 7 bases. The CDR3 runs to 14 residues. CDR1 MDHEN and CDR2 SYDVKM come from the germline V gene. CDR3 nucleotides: TGTTCCAGCGGCCCGACAGGGAATAATTCACCCCTCCACTTT. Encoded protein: CSSGPTGNNSPLHF.

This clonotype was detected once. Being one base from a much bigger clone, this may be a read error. The CDR3 nucleotides are TGTGCCAGCAACCAAGGGACAGGTGCTTACGAGCAGTACTTC. Amino acid sequence: CASNQGTGAYEQYF. V is TRBV4-2 and J is TRBJ2-7; 8 bases line up with TRBD1. CDR1 LGHNA and CDR2 YNFKEQ come from the germline V gene. CDR3 size: 14 residues.

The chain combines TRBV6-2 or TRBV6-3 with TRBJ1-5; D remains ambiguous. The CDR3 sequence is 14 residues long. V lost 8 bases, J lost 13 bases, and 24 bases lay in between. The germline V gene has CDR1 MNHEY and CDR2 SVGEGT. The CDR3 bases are TGTGCCAGCCGAGGACTGCTGAGGGAATCAACACAGCATTTT. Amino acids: CASRGLLRESTQHF.

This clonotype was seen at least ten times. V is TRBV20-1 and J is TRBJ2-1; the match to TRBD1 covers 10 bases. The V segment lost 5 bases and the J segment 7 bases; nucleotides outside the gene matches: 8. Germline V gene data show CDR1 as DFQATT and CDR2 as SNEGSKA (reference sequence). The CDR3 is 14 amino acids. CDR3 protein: CSAPRQGARNEQFF. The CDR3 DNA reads TGCAGTGCTCCTCGACAGGGGGCGCGGAATGAGCAGTTCTTC.

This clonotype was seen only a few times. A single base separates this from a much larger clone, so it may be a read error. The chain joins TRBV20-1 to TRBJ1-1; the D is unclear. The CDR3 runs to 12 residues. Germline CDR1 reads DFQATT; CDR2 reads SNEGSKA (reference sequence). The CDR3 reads CSARVTDYEALF. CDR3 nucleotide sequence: TGCAGTGCTAGAGTGACCGACTATGAAGCTCTCTTT.

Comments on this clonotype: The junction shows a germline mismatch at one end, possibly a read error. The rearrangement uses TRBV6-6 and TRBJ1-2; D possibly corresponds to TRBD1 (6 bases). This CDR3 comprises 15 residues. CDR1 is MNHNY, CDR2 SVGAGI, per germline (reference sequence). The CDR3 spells CASGYSPLGALGYTF. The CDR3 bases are TGTGCCAGCGGTTACTCGCCGCTGGGGGCTCTTGGCTACACCTTC.

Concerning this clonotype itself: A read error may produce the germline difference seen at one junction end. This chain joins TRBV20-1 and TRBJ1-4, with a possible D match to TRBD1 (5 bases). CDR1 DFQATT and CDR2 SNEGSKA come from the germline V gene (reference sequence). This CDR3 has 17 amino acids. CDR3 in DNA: TGCAGTGCCGAAGTGGTAGGGGTGGGTATAACTAATGAGAAACTGTTTTTT. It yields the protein CSAEVVGVGITNEKLFF.

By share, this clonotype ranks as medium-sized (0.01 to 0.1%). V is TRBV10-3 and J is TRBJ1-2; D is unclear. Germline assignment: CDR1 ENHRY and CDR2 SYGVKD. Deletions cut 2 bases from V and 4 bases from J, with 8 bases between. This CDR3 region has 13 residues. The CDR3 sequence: CAISEGQGYGYTF. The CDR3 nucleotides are TGTGCCATCAGTGAGGGGCAAGGCTATGGCTACACCTTC.

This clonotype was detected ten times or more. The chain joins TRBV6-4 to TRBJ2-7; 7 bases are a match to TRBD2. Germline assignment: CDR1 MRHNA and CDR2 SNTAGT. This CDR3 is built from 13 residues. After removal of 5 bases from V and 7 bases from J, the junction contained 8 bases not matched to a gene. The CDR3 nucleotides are TGTGCCAGCAGTAGGGACTACTTGGGAGAGCAGTACTTC. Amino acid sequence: CASSRDYLGEQYF.

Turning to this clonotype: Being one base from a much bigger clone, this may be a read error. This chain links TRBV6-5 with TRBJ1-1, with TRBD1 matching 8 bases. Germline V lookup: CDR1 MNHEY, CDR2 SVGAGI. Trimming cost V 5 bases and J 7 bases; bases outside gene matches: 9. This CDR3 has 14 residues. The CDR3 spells CASSKRTGKDEAFF. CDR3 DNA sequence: TGTGCCAGCAGTAAACGGACAGGGAAAGATGAAGCTTTCTTT.